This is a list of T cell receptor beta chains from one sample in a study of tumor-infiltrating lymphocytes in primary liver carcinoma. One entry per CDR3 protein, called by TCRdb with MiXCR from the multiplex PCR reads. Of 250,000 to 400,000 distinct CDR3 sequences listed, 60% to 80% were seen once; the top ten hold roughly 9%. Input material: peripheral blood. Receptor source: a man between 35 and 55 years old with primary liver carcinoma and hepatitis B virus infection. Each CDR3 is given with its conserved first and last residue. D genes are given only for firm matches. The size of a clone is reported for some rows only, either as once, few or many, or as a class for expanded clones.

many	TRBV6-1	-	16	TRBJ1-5	CASSERGVGSNQPQHF	TGTGCCAGCAGTGAGCGGGGGGTGGGTAGCAATCAGCCCCAGCATTTT
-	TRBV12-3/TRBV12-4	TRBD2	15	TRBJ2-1	CASSPRLAGGSEQFF	TGTGCCAGCAGTCCGAGACTAGCGGGAGGAAGTGAGCAGTTCTTC
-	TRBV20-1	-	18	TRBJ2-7	CSARESRGTKRKRYEHYF	TGCAGTGCTAGAGAGTCAAGGGGAACGAAGCGGAAGCGGTACGAGCACTACTTC
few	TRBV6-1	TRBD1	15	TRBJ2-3	CASSSGTGAADTQYF	TGTGCCAGCAGTTCCGGGACAGGGGCGGCAGATACGCAGTATTTT
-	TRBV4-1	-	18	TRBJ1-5	CASSQDLRAGQCNQPQHF	TGCGCCAGCAGCCAAGATCTGCGGGCAGGGCAGTGCAATCAGCCCCAGCATTTT
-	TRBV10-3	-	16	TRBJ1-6	CAIRESGRRDNSPLHF	TGTGCTATCAGAGAGTCGGGTAGGCGGGATAATTCACCCCTCCACTTT
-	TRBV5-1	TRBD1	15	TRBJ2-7	CASARETGTGVEQYF	TGCGCCAGCGCGCGCGAAACCGGGACAGGGGTCGAGCAGTACTTC
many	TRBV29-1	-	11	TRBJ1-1	CSSTAGGVAFF	TGCAGCTCGACCGCTGGGGGGGTAGCTTTCTTT
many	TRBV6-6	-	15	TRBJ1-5	CASSYGTAAGQPQHF	TGTGCCAGCAGTTACGGAACAGCCGCCGGTCAGCCCCAGCATTTT
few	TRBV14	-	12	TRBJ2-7	CASSPGRGEQYF	TGTGCCAGCAGCCCGGGGCGGGGCGAGCAGTACTTC
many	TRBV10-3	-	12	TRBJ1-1	CAISDGRLEAFF	TGTGCCATCAGTGATGGCAGGCTTGAAGCTTTCTTT
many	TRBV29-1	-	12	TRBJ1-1	CSGAGGGAEAFF	TGCAGCGGGGCGGGGGGGGGCGCTGAAGCTTTCTTT
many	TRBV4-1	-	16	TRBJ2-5	CASSQDWGQGVGTQYF	TGCGCCAGCAGCCAAGATTGGGGTCAGGGCGTGGGGACCCAGTACTTC
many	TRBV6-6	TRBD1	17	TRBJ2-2	CASRTGTGVTNTGELFF	TGTGCCAGCAGGACCGGGACAGGGGTCACGAACACCGGGGAGCTGTTTTTT
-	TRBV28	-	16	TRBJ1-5	CASSLPPGRGNQPQHF	TGTGCCAGCAGTTTACCCCCAGGGCGAGGCAATCAGCCCCAGCATTTT
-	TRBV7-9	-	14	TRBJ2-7	CASSFSTQTYEQYF	TGTGCCAGCAGCTTTAGTACACAGACCTACGAGCAGTACTTC
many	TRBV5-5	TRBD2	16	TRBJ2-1	CASSLEGTSGGNEQFF	TGTGCCAGCAGCTTGGAAGGGACTAGCGGGGGGAATGAGCAGTTCTTC
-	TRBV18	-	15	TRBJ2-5	CASSPGGQAKETQYF	TGTGCCAGCTCACCCGGTGGGCAGGCGAAAGAGACCCAGTACTTC
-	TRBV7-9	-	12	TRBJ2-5	CASSSQSETQYF	TGTGCCAGCAGCTCCCAGTCGGAGACCCAGTACTTC
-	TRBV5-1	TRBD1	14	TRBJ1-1	CASSLQGADTEAFF	TGCGCCAGCAGTCTCCAGGGGGCGGACACTGAAGCTTTCTTT
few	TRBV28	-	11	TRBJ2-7	CASKTAYEQYF	TGTGCCAGTAAGACAGCTTACGAGCAGTACTTC
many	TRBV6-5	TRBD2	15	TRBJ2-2	CASSASGSWTGELFF	TGTGCCAGCAGCGCTAGCGGGAGTTGGACCGGGGAGCTGTTTTTT
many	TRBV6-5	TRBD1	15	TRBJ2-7	CASSLLRGRAYEQYF	TGTGCCAGCAGTCTCCTCAGGGGGCGCGCCTACGAGCAGTACTTC
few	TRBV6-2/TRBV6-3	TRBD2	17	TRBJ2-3	CASSSSLAGGSRDTQYF	TGTGCCAGCAGTTCTTCACTAGCGGGAGGGTCCCGTGATACGCAGTATTTT
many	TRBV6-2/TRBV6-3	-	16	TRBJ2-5	CASTSPFRGDQETQYF	TGTGCCAGCACCTCTCCCTTTAGGGGCGACCAAGAGACCCAGTACTTC
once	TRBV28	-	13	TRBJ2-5	CDSSLTQPKTQYF	TGTGACAGCAGTTTAACCCAGCCGAAGACCCAGTACTTC
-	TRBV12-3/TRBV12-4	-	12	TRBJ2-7	CASRGSRDERYF	TGTGCCAGCCGGGGTAGCCGGGACGAGCGGTACTTC
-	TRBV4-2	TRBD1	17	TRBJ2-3	CAGSQDGRTGSSDTQYF	TGTGCCGGCAGCCAAGATGGGAGGACAGGGAGCTCAGATACACAGTATTTT
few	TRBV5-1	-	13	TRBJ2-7	CASSLAGTREQYF	TGCGCCAGCAGCTTGGCCGGGACCCGCGAGCAGTACTTC
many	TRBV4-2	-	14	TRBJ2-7	CASSQSGLGYEQYF	TGTGCCAGCAGCCAATCGGGTTTGGGCTACGAGCAGTACTTC
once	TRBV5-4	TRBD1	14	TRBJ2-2	CASSSGTGDAELFF	TGTGCCAGCAGCTCCGGGACAGGGGACGCGGAGCTGTTTTTT
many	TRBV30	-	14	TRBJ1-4	CAWNPEFKNEKLFF	TGTGCCTGGAATCCAGAGTTCAAGAATGAAAAACTGTTTTTT
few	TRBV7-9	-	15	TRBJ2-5	CASRTDSSYQETQYF	TGTGCCAGCAGGACGGACTCCTCGTACCAAGAGACCCAGTACTTC
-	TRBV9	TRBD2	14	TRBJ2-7	CASSAGLAGYEQYF	TGTGCCAGCAGCGCCGGACTAGCGGGCTACGAGCAGTACTTC